This TCR beta chain comes out of a study of blood T cell repertoires in COVID-19. Overall study: From the United States, Italy and Spain came samples of acute and convalescent COVID-19.

The V gene end was trimmed by 5 bases and the J gene end by 0 bases; junction bases not matched to a gene: 18. There are 19 residues in the CDR3. Germline V lookup: CDR1 LNHNV, CDR2 YYDKDF (reference sequence). In the original workflow: Amplification of reference gene primers provided the estimated nucleated cell counts. Here immunoSEQ multiplex PCR was the method, and the copy in TCRdb shows in-frame clones only, minus some. V, J and clone size are those of that table, while D and trimming were read from the DNA. Of 200,000 to 300,000 clones listed, 84% are singletons. Sequenced material: peripheral blood. The chain combines TRBV15 with TRBJ1-2; 7 nucleotides agree with TRBD1. This sequence originates from a human donor in a cohort sampled during active COVID-19. CDR3: CATSLGGQVGGVANYGYTF. The CDR3 region has the DNA TGTGCCACCAGCTTAGGAGGACAGGTCGGCGGAGTAGCTAACTATGGCTACACCTTC. Looking up the rest from reference TRBV15 and TRBJ1-2 gives the full variable domain: DAMVIQNPRYQVTQFGKPVTLSCSQTLNHNVMYWYQQKSSQAPKLLFHYYDKDFNNEADTPDNFQSRRPNTSFCFLDIRSPGLGDTAMYLCATSLGGQVGGVANYGYTFGSGTRLTVV.